This TCR beta chain derives from a study of OX40 agonist ivuxolimab in advanced cancers. At the level of the study: As their treatment, patients were administered ivuxolimab, an agonistic anti-OX40 (CD134) antibody.

Study conclusions and caveats: Dosing at 0.1 to 3.0 mg/kg was accompanied by clonal expansion of CD4+ and CD8+ blood T cells by week 6. Some nonresponders likewise displayed low normalized T-cell clonal expansion. Expanded peripheral T cell antigen specificity was not determined.

Note on this clone: Its target is unknown.

Libraries were prepared by immunoSEQ multiplex PCR; TCRdb keeps only in-frame clonotypes and omits some of them. Here the sample spans about 80,000 clones, 80% to 90% being singletons. The length of the CDR3 is 15 residues. The V end was cut by 1 base, the J end by 1 base, with 10 bases between. Germline V gives CDR1 SGHTA, CDR2 FQGNSA. The receptor was isolated from an adult with an advanced solid tumor such as melanoma, head and neck, liver or kidney cancer. The chain has TRBV7-2 and TRBJ1-2; no definite D call. This material consisted of CD4+ or CD8+ T cells sorted from blood, taken in a trial of the OX40 agonist ivuxolimab. The CDR3, as DNA: TGTGCCAGCAGCTTAGAGGAGGGCAATAACTATGGCTACACCTTC. This sequence encodes CASSLEEGNNYGYTF.